This T cell receptor beta chain was identified in a study of T cell responses to AZD1222 COVID-19 vaccine. Study-wide results and caveats: The span of vaccine-associated CD4 TCRs extended across spike, with dominance at 160-218 and 743-854.

Sequenced by immunoSEQ multiplex PCR; TCRdb stores in-frame clones only, minus some. The table lists 70,000 to 90,000 clones, roughly 88% of them singletons. As concerns this clone: Its antigen is not known.

CDR3 length: 13 residues. Per germline, CDR1 KGHSH and CDR2 LQKENI. Trimming left V 1 base short and J 3 bases short, with 7 bases between. The source was peripheral blood, collected 28 days after the second AZD1222 dose. This receptor was obtained from an adult who received the AZD1222 COVID-19 vaccine. This chain connects TRBV18 to TRBJ2-7; D is undetermined. The CDR3 region has the DNA TGTGCCAGCTCACCACAACCCGACTACGAGCAGTACGTC. Residues: CASSPQPDYEQYV.